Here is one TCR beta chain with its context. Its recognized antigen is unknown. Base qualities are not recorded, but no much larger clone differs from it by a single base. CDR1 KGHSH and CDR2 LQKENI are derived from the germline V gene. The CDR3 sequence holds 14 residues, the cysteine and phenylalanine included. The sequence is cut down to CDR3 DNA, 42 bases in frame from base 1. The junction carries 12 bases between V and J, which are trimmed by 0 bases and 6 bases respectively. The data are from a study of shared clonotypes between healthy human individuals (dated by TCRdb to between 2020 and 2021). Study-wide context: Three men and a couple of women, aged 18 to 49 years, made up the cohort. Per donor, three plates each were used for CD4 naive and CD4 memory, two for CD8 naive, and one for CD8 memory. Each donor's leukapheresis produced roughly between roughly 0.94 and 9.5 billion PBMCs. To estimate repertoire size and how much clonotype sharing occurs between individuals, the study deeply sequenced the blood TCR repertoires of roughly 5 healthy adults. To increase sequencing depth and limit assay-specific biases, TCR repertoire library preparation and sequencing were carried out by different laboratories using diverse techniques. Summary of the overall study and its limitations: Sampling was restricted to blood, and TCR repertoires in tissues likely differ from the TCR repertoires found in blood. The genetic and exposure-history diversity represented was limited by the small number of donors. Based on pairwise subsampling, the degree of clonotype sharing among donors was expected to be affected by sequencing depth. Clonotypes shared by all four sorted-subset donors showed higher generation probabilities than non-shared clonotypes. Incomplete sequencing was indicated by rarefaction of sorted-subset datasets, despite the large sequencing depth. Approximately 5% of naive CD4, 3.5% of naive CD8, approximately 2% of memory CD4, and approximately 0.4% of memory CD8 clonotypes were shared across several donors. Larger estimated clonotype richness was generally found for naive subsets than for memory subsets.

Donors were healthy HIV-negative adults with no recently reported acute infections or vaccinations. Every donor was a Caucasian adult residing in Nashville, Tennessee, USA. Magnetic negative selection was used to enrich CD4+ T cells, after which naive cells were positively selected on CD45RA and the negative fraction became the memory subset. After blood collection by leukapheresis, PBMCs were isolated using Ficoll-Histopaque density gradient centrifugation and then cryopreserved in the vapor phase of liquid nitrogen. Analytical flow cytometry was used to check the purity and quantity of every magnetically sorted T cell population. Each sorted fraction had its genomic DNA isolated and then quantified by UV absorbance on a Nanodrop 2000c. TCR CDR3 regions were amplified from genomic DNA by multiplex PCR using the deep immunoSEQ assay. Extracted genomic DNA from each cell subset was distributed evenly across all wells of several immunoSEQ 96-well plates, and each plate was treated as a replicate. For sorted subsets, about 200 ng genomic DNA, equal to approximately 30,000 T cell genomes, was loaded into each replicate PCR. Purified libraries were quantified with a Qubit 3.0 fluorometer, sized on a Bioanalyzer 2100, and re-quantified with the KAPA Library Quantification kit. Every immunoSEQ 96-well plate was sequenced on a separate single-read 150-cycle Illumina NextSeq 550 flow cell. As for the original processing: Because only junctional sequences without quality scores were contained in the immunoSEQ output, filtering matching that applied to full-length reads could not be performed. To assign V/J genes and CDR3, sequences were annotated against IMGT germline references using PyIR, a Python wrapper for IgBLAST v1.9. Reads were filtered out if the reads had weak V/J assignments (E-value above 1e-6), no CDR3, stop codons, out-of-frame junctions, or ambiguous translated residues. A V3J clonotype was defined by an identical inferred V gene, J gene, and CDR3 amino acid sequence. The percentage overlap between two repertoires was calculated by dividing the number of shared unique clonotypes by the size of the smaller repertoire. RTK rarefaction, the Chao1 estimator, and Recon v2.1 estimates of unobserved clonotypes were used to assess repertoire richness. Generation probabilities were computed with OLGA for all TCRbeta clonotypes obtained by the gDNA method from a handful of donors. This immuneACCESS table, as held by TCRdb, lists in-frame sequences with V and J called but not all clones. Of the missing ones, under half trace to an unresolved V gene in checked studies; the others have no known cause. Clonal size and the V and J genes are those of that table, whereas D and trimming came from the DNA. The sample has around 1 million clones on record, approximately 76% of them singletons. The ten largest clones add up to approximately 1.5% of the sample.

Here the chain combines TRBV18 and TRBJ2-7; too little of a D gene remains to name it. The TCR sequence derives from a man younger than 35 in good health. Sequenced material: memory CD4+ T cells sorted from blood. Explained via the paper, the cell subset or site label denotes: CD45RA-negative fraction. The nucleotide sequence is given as TGTGCCAGCTCACCACCTGTCCAAGCCTCCGAGCAGTACTTC. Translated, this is CASSPPVQASEQYF.